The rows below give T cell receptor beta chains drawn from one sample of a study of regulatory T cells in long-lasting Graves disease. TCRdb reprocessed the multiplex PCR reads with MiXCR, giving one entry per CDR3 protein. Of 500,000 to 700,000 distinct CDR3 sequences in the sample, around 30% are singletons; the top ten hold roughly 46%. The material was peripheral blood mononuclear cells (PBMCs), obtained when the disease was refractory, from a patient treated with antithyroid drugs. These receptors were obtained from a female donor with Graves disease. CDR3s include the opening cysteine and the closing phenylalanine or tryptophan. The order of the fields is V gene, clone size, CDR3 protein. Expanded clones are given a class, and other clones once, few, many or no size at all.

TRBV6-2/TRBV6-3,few,CASSPRRGLNTEAFF
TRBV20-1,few,CSASDQGLLLGYTF
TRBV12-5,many,CASGSIGLTGEARKTQYF
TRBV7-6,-,CASSVTRYQETQYF
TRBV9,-,CASSVERVPDYGYTF
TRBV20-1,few,CSATLSGAPRGAFF
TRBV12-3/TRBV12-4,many,CASSWASGYEQYF
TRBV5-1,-,CASSLGDRPNTEAFF
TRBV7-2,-,CASSHYIIPSQETQYF
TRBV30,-,CAWRLQGIAYGYTF
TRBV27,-,CASSSSFWAEANTEAFF
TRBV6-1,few,CASSVQRGRLAGVETQYF
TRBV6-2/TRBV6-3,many,CASSFRAGVSYEQYF
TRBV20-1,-,CSAIGQGHSYEQYF
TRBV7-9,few,CASSSFRDTEAFF
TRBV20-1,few,CSASRGPDGQNTEAFF
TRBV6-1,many,CASGRRGENTEAFF
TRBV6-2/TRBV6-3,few,CATLLFPGRDTEAFF
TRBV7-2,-,CASSLAGPGQPQHF
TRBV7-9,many,CASSTFDSSVYGYTF